Presented here are 6 T cell receptor beta chains from one specimen sequenced in a study of OX40 agonist ivuxolimab in advanced cancers. The method was immunoSEQ multiplex PCR; TCRdb's version includes in-frame clones alone and lacks a portion of them. The sample includes over 15,000 clones, 60% to 80% of them seen just once. Sequencing was performed on CD4+ or CD8+ T cells sorted from blood, taken in a trial of the OX40 agonist ivuxolimab. These receptors were taken from an adult with an advanced solid tumor such as melanoma, head and neck, liver or kidney cancer.

The CDR3 DNA reads as TGTGCCAGCAGTTTTATTGACAGATCCTATGGCTACACCTTC. Translation: CASSFIDRSYGYTF. The chain carries TRBV27 and TRBJ1-2, with a tentative D call TRBD1 (5 bases). Germline CDR1 and CDR2: MNHEY and SMNVEV (reference sequence). This CDR3 contains 14 residues. Trimming shortened V by 3 bases and J by 4 bases, and 12 bases separated the two germline ends.

The CDR3 spells CASSLAGEGQPQHF. DNA for the CDR3: TGTGCCAGCAGCTTAGCAGGGGAAGGGCAGCCCCAGCATTTT. The chain couples TRBV11-2 to TRBJ1-5, with D possibly matching TRBD1 (6 bases). The length of the CDR3 is 14 residues. The V end lost 1 base, the J end lost 7 bases, and 11 bases lay between the germline ends. Germline V lookup: CDR1 SGHAT, CDR2 FQNNGV.

There are a few counts of this clone. The genes are TRBV4-3 and TRBJ1-4; TRBD1 is a possible D gene (6 bases). Germline V gives CDR1 LGHNA, CDR2 YSLEER. Between the trimmed V and J ends, which lost 3 bases and 3 bases, there was a span of 14 bases. The CDR3 spans 16 residues. DNA of the CDR3: TGCGCCAGCAGCCATTTTACAGGACAGCCTAATGAAAAACTGTTTTTT. Translated, it gives CASSHFTGQPNEKLFF.

The V call is TRBV28, the J call TRBJ2-7, with 8 bases matching TRBD2. Germline V gives CDR1 MDHEN, CDR2 SYDVKM. V was clipped by 6 bases and J by 6 bases; unmatched bases: 7. This CDR3 is built from 13 residues. The CDR3 is CASSPGGTREQYF. Written as DNA, the CDR3 is TGTGCCAGCAGCCCGGGGGGGACCCGCGAGCAGTACTTC.

The rearrangement uses TRBV9 and TRBJ2-2; 12 bases line up with TRBD2. Germline V gene sequence: CDR1 SGDLS, CDR2 YYNGEE. Trimming removed 0 bases from V and 3 bases from J; junction bases left unmatched: 6. The CDR3 has 18 residues. CDR3 amino acids: CASSVERLAGVHTGELFF. For the CDR3, the DNA is TGTGCCAGCAGCGTAGAAAGACTAGCGGGAGTTCACACCGGGGAGCTGTTTTTT. The complete variable domain, with remaining parts taken from reference TRBV9 and TRBJ2-2, reads DSGVTQTPKHLITATGQRVTLRCSPRSGDLSVYWYQQSLDQGLQFLIQYYNGEERAKGNILERFSAQQFPDLHSELNLSSLELGDSALYFCASSVERLAGVHTGELFFGEGSRLTVL.

The V call is TRBV7-9, the J call TRBJ2-3; TRBD1 matches at 8 bases. Germline V gene lookup returns CDR1 SEHNR and CDR2 FQNEAQ (reference sequence). This CDR3 region has 17 residues. V was pared by 8 bases and J by 1 base, with 14 bases of the junction left unmatched. The CDR3 protein is CASGPGTGGLGTDTQYF. The CDR3 coding sequence is TGTGCCAGCGGGCCCGGGACAGGAGGGTTGGGCACAGATACGCAGTATTTT. The complete variable domain, with remaining parts taken from reference TRBV7-9 and TRBJ2-3, reads DTGVSQNPRHKITKRGQNVTFRCDPISEHNRLYWYRQTLGQGPEFLTYFQNEAQLEKSRLLSDRFSAERPKGSFSTLEIQRTEQGDSAMYLCASGPGTGGLGTDTQYFGPGTRLTVL.